The subject of this entry is one T cell receptor beta chain. Its antigen is as yet unknown. Treatment here: some 20 received Ad26.COV2.S at low or high dose, single or two shots; several received placebo; per-sample allocation not given. Vaccine and placebo recipients were sampled on day 63 after the first injection. Adults aged 18-55 years in Boston included the donor. The source of the sample is a study of Ad26.COV2.S vaccination and SARS-CoV-2 variants. Study-wide background: As a participant in COV1001, the donor was in the Ad26.COV2.S trial arm. Study conclusions and caveats: Breadth and depth estimates from TCRs may understate total T cell responses. Post-vaccination breadth of spike-specific CD8+ and CD4+ T cell responses was reportedly substantial.

Method: immunoSEQ multiplex PCR; TCRdb's copy keeps in-frame clones and lacks some. This sample has 350,000 to 450,000 clones, with under 90% found just once. This TCR came from a person between 18 and 65 years old who received the Ad26.COV2.S COVID-19 vaccine or a placebo. The sample was peripheral blood, taken in a trial of Ad26.COV2.S vaccine versus placebo.

CDR3 sequence reads: CASSEALQGKAEAFF. CDR3 in DNA: TGTGCCAGCAGTGAAGCGTTACAGGGGAAGGCTGAAGCTTTCTTT. The chain uses TRBV2 and TRBJ1-1; TRBD1 matches 7 bases. J lost 6 bases, V lost 0 bases, and 7 bases had no gene match. The germline gives CDR1 SNHLY, CDR2 FYNNEI. The CDR3 sequence is 15 residues long.